Presented here are 13 T cell receptor beta chains from one specimen sequenced in a study of technical replicates of blood from a handful of donors. Clones were read by immunoSEQ multiplex PCR, and TCRdb kept only the in-frame ones, dropping some. The sample holds under 85,000 clones, 80% to 95% seen once. Sequenced sample: T cells isolated from PBMCs. The source is a human donor in good health.

The CDR3 loop reads CAWSLDRKNTEAFF. For the CDR3, the DNA is TGTGCCTGGAGTCTCGACAGGAAGAACACTGAAGCTTTCTTT. The chain is built from TRBV30 and TRBJ1-1, with a tentative D call TRBD1 (6 bases). The CDR3 runs 14 residues. V lost 2 bases to trimming and J lost 1 base, with 11 bases between them. Germline V gene data show CDR1 as GTSNPN and CDR2 as SVGIG (reference sequence).

The V gene is TRBV19, the J gene TRBJ1-5, with D possibly being TRBD1 (6 bases). The CDR3 sequence is 15 residues long. V was shortened by 3 bases and J by 7 bases, with 16 bases between the two germline ends. Looked up from germline, CDR1 is LNHDA and CDR2 is SQIVND (reference sequence). CDR3 sequence reads: CASSINREMGQPQHF. The CDR3 DNA sequence: TGTGCCAGTAGTATTAACAGGGAAATGGGGCAGCCCCAGCATTTT.

The rearrangement joins TRBV4-1 to TRBJ1-5; possible D gene TRBD1, 5 bases. Germline V gene data show CDR1 as MGHRA and CDR2 as YSYEKL. The CDR3 length is 16 residues. The V end was cut by 0 bases, the J end by 3 bases, with 12 bases between. CDR3 nucleotide sequence: TGCGCCAGCAGCCAAGAAGGAGGGGTCTTCAATCAGCCCCAGCATTTT. This gives the protein CASSQEGGVFNQPQHF.

This sequence joins TRBV6-5 and TRBJ2-7; 9 bases match TRBD1. Germline CDR1 MNHEY, CDR2 SVGAGI. Trimming removed 6 bases from V and 5 bases from J; junction bases left unmatched: 8. The CDR3 runs 14 residues. The CDR3 bases are TGTGCCAGCAGCCTCTGGGACAGGGATGACGAGCAGTACTTC. This codes for CASSLWDRDDEQYF.

The rearrangement uses TRBV29-1 and TRBJ2-3, with D possibly matching TRBD1 (6 bases). The V gene's germline CDR1 is SQVTM and CDR2 ANQGSEA. The CDR3 is made up of 14 amino acids. Trimming removed 0 bases at V and 6 bases at J, with 13 bases between. The CDR3 spells CSVEEMGAGDTQYF. In DNA form, the CDR3 reads TGCAGCGTTGAAGAAATGGGGGCTGGTGATACGCAGTATTTT.

The chain has TRBV6-5 and TRBJ2-7; 7 nucleotides line up with TRBD2. The CDR3 totals 11 residues. J gave up 6 bases and V 6 bases, and 2 bases lay outside the gene matches. Germline lookup yields CDR1 MNHEY and CDR2 SVGAGI. CDR3 DNA sequence: TGTGCCAGCAGCAGGGAGGGCGAGCAGTACTTC. Translating it yields CASSREGEQYF.

The J gene is TRBJ1-5, the V gene TRBV4-1; 7 bases are a match to TRBD1. The CDR3 extends over 15 amino acids. After removal of 2 bases from V and 5 bases from J, the junction contained 6 bases not matched to a gene. Germline CDR1 reads MGHRA; CDR2 reads YSYEKL. The CDR3 DNA follows: TGCGCCAGCAGCCAACTTGACAGGGTCGATCAGCCCCAGCATTTT. It encodes CASSQLDRVDQPQHF.

The chain recombines TRBV11-1 with TRBJ2-3; D may be TRBD2 (6 bases). CDR3 size: 14 residues. Germline V CDR1 and CDR2: SGHAT, FQDESV (reference sequence). Trimming stripped 5 bases from V and 4 bases from J, with 13 bases between. The CDR3 reads CASSPGSGADTQYF. CDR3 sequence (DNA): TGTGCCAGCAGCCCAGGGTCGGGGGCAGATACGCAGTATTTT.

This clone was seen once. The rearrangement joins TRBV13 to TRBJ1-1; 9 positions agree with TRBD1. V was clipped by 5 bases and J by 4 bases; unmatched bases: 5. The CDR3 covers 14 residues. Germline V gene sequence: CDR1 PRHDT, CDR2 FYEKMQ (reference sequence). Here the CDR3 DNA reads TGTGCCAGCAGCATGGACAGGGGTGGCACTGAAGCTTTCTTT. It codes for CASSMDRGGTEAFF.

V usage is TRBV7-6 and J usage is TRBJ1-2; 9 bases line up with TRBD1. This CDR3 has 16 amino acids. J lost 3 bases, V lost 4 bases, and 9 bases had no gene match. Germline-derived CDR1 and CDR2 are SGHVS and FNYEAQ. This CDR3 is CASSYLPGQGHYGYTF. CDR3 nucleotide sequence: TGTGCCAGCAGCTATCTACCGGGACAGGGTCACTATGGCTACACCTTC. The variable domain in full, with the rest retrieved from reference TRBV7-6 and TRBJ1-2, is GAGVSQSPRYKVTKRGQDVALRCDPISGHVSLYWYRQALGQGPEFLTYFNYEAQQDKSGLPNDRFSAERPEGSISTLTIQRTEQRDSAMYRCASSYLPGQGHYGYTFGSGTRLTVV.

The rearrangement joins TRBV6-1 to TRBJ2-7, with a possible D match to TRBD1 (6 bases). CDR1 MNHNS and CDR2 SASEGT come from the germline V gene. Trimming shortened V by 8 bases and J by 2 bases, and 16 bases separated the two germline ends. The CDR3 runs to 14 residues. CDR3 DNA: TGTGCCAGCTTCGCTGGCAGGGGTACCTACGAGCAGTACTTC. Translating gives CASFAGRGTYEQYF.

This rearrangement joins TRBV7-9 to TRBJ2-1; unclear D gene. CDR3 length: 15 amino acids. The germline CDR1 and CDR2 sequences are SEHNR and FQNEAQ (reference sequence). Between the trimmed V and J ends, which lost 5 bases and 1 base, there was a span of 12 bases. The CDR3 DNA reads TGTGCCAGCAGCAAACTGGGCCAATCCTACAATGAGCAGTTCTTC. Its protein is CASSKLGQSYNEQFF.

This sequence joins TRBV7-9 and TRBJ1-1, with 7 bases that match TRBD1. CDR3 size: 15 residues. Per the germline V gene, CDR1 is SEHNR and CDR2 is FQNEAQ (reference sequence). J lost 6 bases, V lost 3 bases, and 10 bases had no gene match. The CDR3 loop reads CASSFIGGGDSEAFF. The CDR3 DNA follows: TGTGCCAGCAGCTTTATAGGGGGCGGGGACTCTGAAGCTTTCTTT.